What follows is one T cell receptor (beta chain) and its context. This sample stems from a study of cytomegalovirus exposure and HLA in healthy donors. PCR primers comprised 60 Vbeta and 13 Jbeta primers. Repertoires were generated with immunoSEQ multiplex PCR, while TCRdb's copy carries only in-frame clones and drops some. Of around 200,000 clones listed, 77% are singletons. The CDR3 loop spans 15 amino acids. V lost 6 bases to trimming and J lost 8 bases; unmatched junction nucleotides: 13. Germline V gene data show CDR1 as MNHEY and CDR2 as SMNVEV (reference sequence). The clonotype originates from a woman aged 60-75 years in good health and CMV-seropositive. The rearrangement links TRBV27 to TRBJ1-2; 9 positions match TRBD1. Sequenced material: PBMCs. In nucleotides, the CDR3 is TGTGCCAGCAGCCCCTCCGGGGACAGGGCAAAAGGCTACACCTTC. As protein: CASSPSGDRAKGYTF.